This T cell receptor beta chain was found in a study of cytomegalovirus exposure and HLA in healthy donors. Germline V lookup: CDR1 DFQATT, CDR2 SNEGSKA (reference sequence). V shed 0 bases and J 10 bases; nucleotides not matched to a gene: 2. The CDR3 runs 11 residues. Primers for the PCR totalled 60 Vbeta and 13 Jbeta. Only in-frame clones appear in the TCRdb table, and some are missing; sequencing was by immunoSEQ multiplex PCR. The sample consists of about 91,000 clones, more than 75% of them appearing once. This clone has only a few counts. Samples came from healthy bone marrow donors. J is TRBJ1-1 and V is TRBV20-1; TRBD1 agrees at 7 bases. The TCR originated in a man aged 30-40 years in good health and CMV-seropositive. Sequenced input: PBMCs. The CDR3 sequence: CSAREGGRAFF. The CDR3 DNA reads TGCAGTGCTAGAGAAGGGGGCAGAGCTTTCTTT.